This T cell receptor beta chain was captured by sequencing in a study of shared clonotypes between healthy human individuals. The junction had 9 bases not matched to a gene; V was cut back by 6 bases and J by 4 bases. The CDR3 loop spans 15 amino acids. CDR1 is LNHDA and CDR2 is SQIVND in the germline V gene (reference sequence). The table came from immunoSEQ multiplex PCR; TCRdb's copy has only in-frame clones and leaves some out. The data contain under 150,000 clones, approximately 70% of them seen just once; the ten biggest clones take up around 24%. Source material: memory CD8+ T cells sorted from blood. Subset here: CD45RO+ cells pooled with CCR7-negative TemRA cells. The TCR comes from a woman in her twenties or thirties in good health. This rearrangement joins TRBV19 to TRBJ2-7; TRBD2 matches at 10 bases. CDR3 amino acids: CASSLGLASRYEQYF. CDR3 nucleotide sequence: TGTGCCAGTAGCCTGGGACTAGCGTCACGGTACGAGCAGTACTTC.